Sequencing of this TCR beta chain was carried out in a study of T cells after yellow fever vaccination (dated 2019 in TCRdb). Concerning the study at large: The SMART-Seq v4 Ultra Low Input RNA kit was used to prepare libraries from fractions with low cell numbers. Blood was collected at multiple timepoints before and after primary and secondary immunization, and bulk PBMC replicates and cell subsets were isolated. To track T-cell clones before and after primary and booster YFV17D yellow fever vaccination, bulk TCR alpha and beta repertoires were sequenced longitudinally. Two healthy male donors, one aged 18 to 29 and one aged 30 to 40 years, made up the cohort. The paper as a whole reports these results and caveats: A small fraction of clonotypes showed up in both the CD4 and CD8 compartments, probably as a result of convergent recombination. Only two donors were included in the study, so the extent to which the findings can be generalized is limited. Most clones expanded after primary vaccination were re-detected after the booster (almost 97% of CD4 and around nine tenths of CD8), suggesting broad memory maintenance. Computational filtering was needed because FACS-sorted repertoires could contain abundant contaminating clonotypes from the bulk population. The secondary T-cell response was weaker than the primary response but faster, peaking on day 5 instead of day 15.

The treatment or condition label, as the study defines it: live attenuated yellow fever vaccine strain. At every blood-draw timepoint, two biological replicates of bulk PBMCs were collected. PBMCs were isolated from peripheral blood using a standard Ficoll-Paque protocol. TriZol was used to extract RNA from bulk PBMCs, from CD4 and CD8 fractions, and from dextramer-positive and dextramer-negative fractions. Note on this clonotype: Its antigen has not been determined. Base qualities are not recorded, but no much larger clone differs from it by a single base.

The V and J ends are trimmed by 2 bases and 3 bases, leaving 4 bases between them. Spanning cysteine to phenylalanine, the CDR3 consists of 13 amino acids. Solely the CDR3 DNA is kept, with 39 bases framed from the first base. TCR cDNA was synthesized by 5'RACE template switching, which introduced a universal primer site and unique molecular identifiers. Priming of cDNA synthesis was performed from both the TCR alpha and TCR beta constant segments. Libraries were amplified in two PCR steps, with sample barcodes and sequencing adapters added in the second step. Sequencing of libraries was performed on Illumina HiSeq 2500 (2x100 bp) or NovaSeq (2x150 bp). Under the source paper's analysis protocol: MIGEC was used to demultiplex reads and collapse the reads into UMI consensus sequences, and MiXCR was used for V(D)J alignment. Using edgeR on replicate PBMC samples, clonotypes were called vaccine-responding if FDR was below 0.01 and the log2 fold change was above 5 up to day 15. Each bulk clonotype was labeled CD4 or CD8 based on which sequenced repertoire, CD4 or CD8, contained the clonotype at higher abundance. TCRdb trimmed the raw reads at Q25, called clones with MiXCR and kept productive beta chains. Every entry covers one CDR3 protein and lists the most common genes and DNA from its rows. The V and J calls and clone size are TCRdb's, not the authors'. The sample has under 400,000 distinct CDR3 sequences on record, roughly 11% of them singletons. The top ten clones comprise less than 20% of the sample.

Sequenced here: PBMCs, sampled on the day of the first yellow fever vaccination. The V gene is TRBV12-3 or TRBV12-4 and the J gene is TRBJ1-4; no D gene call is confident. The TCR sequence derives from a young man who received the YFV17D yellow fever vaccine. The CDR3 reads CASSLRANEKLFF. The bases are TGTGCCAGCAGTTTAAGGGCTAATGAAAAACTGTTTTTT.